These T cell receptor beta chains were read from a single sample in a study of control samples from healthy donors and cancer patients. TCRdb's copy holds only in-frame clones and misses some; the assay was immunoSEQ multiplex PCR. The profile covers some 130,000 clones, with approximately 92% appearing a single time and roughly 1.9% taken by the ten largest. Sequencing was done on a sample of blood. All receptors come from a woman between 45 and 65 years old in good health. CDR3s include the opening cysteine and the closing phenylalanine or tryptophan. The D gene is left open where the match is weak. The size field is filled for only some rows; it gives once, few, many or a size class.

v_gene	j_gene	abundance	d_gene	CDR3nt	CDR3aa
TRBV7-6	TRBJ1-4	-	TRBD1	TGTGCCAGCAGCGTAACAGGGGTGATAGATGATGAAAAACTGTTTTTT	CASSVTGVIDDEKLFF
TRBV7-8	TRBJ1-1	-	-	TGTGCCAGCAGCCCCATCCAAGGAAACACTGAAGCTTTCTTT	CASSPIQGNTEAFF
TRBV15	TRBJ2-5	-	-	TGTGCCACCAGCAGCCTCCTGGGGGAGACCCAGTACTTC	CATSSLLGETQYF
TRBV28	TRBJ1-5	-	TRBD1	TGTGCCAGCAGTTTGAGGCAGGGGGGCAATCAGCCCCAGCATTTT	CASSLRQGGNQPQHF
TRBV30	TRBJ2-6	once	TRBD1	TGTGCCTGGAGCACGGGACAGGCTGGGGCCAACGTCCTGACTTTC	CAWSTGQAGANVLTF
TRBV28	TRBJ1-3	-	-	TGTGCCAGCAGCCCGGGCACCCGCTCTGGAAACACCATATATTTT	CASSPGTRSGNTIYF
TRBV11-2	TRBJ2-1	-	TRBD2	TGTGCCAGCAGCCCCGGGGGGGGGCAGTCCTACAATGAGCAGTTCTTC	CASSPGGGQSYNEQFF
TRBV10-2	TRBJ2-2	-	-	TGCGCCAGCCCGACCCCGAACACCGGGGAGCTGTTTTTT	CASPTPNTGELFF
TRBV28	TRBJ1-6	-	TRBD1	TGTGCCAGCAGTATGCCCGGACAGGGTTATTCACCCCTCCACTTT	CASSMPGQGYSPLHF
TRBV19	TRBJ2-2	-	-	TGTGCCAGTAGCCCTCTAGCACGGATGGGCACCGGGGAGCTGTTTTTT	CASSPLARMGTGELFF
TRBV29-1	TRBJ2-5	-	-	TGCAGCGCTCAATTTGGCGAGACCCAGTACTTC	CSAQFGETQYF
TRBV13	TRBJ1-2	-	TRBD1	TGTGCCAGCAGCCACGACAGGGGTGCTAACTATGGCTACACCTTC	CASSHDRGANYGYTF
TRBV12-3/TRBV12-4	TRBJ1-5	-	-	TGTGCCAGTGGCGGACACAACAATCAGCCCCAGCATTTT	CASGGHNNQPQHF
TRBV27	TRBJ1-6	-	TRBD1	TGTGCCAGCAGCCGGGACAGCAATAATTCACCCCTCCACTTT	CASSRDSNNSPLHF
TRBV7-8	TRBJ1-2	-	TRBD1	TGTGCCAGCAGCTTATTAGGACAGGAAATTTTTAACTATGGCTACACCTTC	CASSLLGQEIFNYGYTF
TRBV19	TRBJ1-4	-	-	TGTGCCAGTAGTATTCGGGACTATAATGAAAAACTGTTTTTT	CASSIRDYNEKLFF
TRBV6-1	TRBJ2-3	once	-	TGTGCCAGCAGTGAAACGGCCTGGAAACAGAACACAGATACGCAGTATTTT	CASSETAWKQNTDTQYF
TRBV5-1	TRBJ2-1	-	TRBD2	TGCGCCAGCAGCTTGGTCGCACTAGCGGGGGTTCATGAGCAGTTCTTC	CASSLVALAGVHEQFF
TRBV11-2	TRBJ1-2	once	TRBD1	TGTGCCAGCAGCCCGAGACAGGGGGCTGGCTACACCTTC	CASSPRQGAGYTF
TRBV6-5	TRBJ2-6	-	-	TGTGCCAGCAGCGTCCGCTCTGGGGCCAACGTCCTGACTTTC	CASSVRSGANVLTF
TRBV6-1	TRBJ1-6	-	-	TGTGCCAGCAGTGAAACAGGGTATAATTCACCCCTCCACTTT	CASSETGYNSPLHF
TRBV3-1/TRBV3-2	TRBJ1-5	-	-	TGTGCCAGCAGGGATACGGGTAGCAATCAGCCCCAGCATTTT	CASRDTGSNQPQHF
TRBV7-2	TRBJ1-3	-	TRBD1	TGTGCCAGCAGCTTAGCCGGGACAGCTAGAAACACCATATATTTT	CASSLAGTARNTIYF
TRBV6-6	TRBJ2-1	-	TRBD1	TGTGCCAGCAGTTACTCGACAGGGAACAATGAGCAGTTCTTC	CASSYSTGNNEQFF
TRBV27	TRBJ2-1	-	TRBD2	TGTGCCAGCAGTTTACGGGGGAACAGCGGGATAAATGATGAGCAGTTCTTC	CASSLRGNSGINDEQFF
TRBV7-2	TRBJ1-6	-	TRBD1	TGTGCCAGCAACGGCGACAGGGCGCTGCGGTCCTATAATTCACCCCTCCACTTT	CASNGDRALRSYNSPLHF
TRBV7-9	TRBJ2-7	once	-	TGTGCCAGCAGCTCCGATTGGGACCACGAGCAGTACTTC	CASSSDWDHEQYF
TRBV30	TRBJ1-1	few	TRBD1	TGTGCCTGGAGTGTTAAAGGGGGCGGGCGAGCTTTCTTT	CAWSVKGGGRAFF
TRBV5-1	TRBJ2-6	-	-	TGCGCCAGCAGCTTGGGATTCGGGCTCAGCTCTGGGGCCAACGTCCTGACTTTC	CASSLGFGLSSGANVLTF
TRBV5-6	TRBJ2-7	-	TRBD1	TGTGCCAGCAGCTTGAACAAGGGGGCCTTTTTATCCTACGAGCAGTACTTC	CASSLNKGAFLSYEQYF
TRBV5-1	TRBJ1-1	-	-	TGCGCCAGCAGCTTGGAGTTAGGGAACACTGAAGCTTTCTTT	CASSLELGNTEAFF
TRBV5-4	TRBJ1-1	once	-	TGTGCCAGCAGCTCAAGCCTGAACACTGAAGCTTTCTTT	CASSSSLNTEAFF
TRBV7-2	TRBJ2-7	-	-	TGTGCCAGCAGACAAGACAGGCTAAACTACGAGCAGTACTTC	CASRQDRLNYEQYF
TRBV21-1	TRBJ1-2	once	-	TGTGCCAGCAGAGCGACCCCTGGGGACAGGGACGGCTACACCTTC	CASRATPGDRDGYTF
TRBV19	TRBJ1-4	once	-	TGTGCCAGTAGCCTCGGGGGTTTGGTTGCAACTAATGAAAAACTGTTTTTT	CASSLGGLVATNEKLFF
TRBV19	TRBJ2-6	-	-	TGTGCCAGTACCGCAGGGTCTGGGGCCAACGTCCTGACTTTC	CASTAGSGANVLTF
TRBV28	TRBJ1-4	-	-	TGTGCCAGCAGTTCTAATGAAAAACTGTTTTTT	CASSSNEKLFF
TRBV2	TRBJ1-2	-	-	TGTGCGGGCAGAGCAGGGGAGGGGTCGGACTACACCTTC	CAGRAGEGSDYTF
TRBV30	TRBJ1-1	-	-	TGTGCCTGGAGTGTCAGGTCCTACACTGAAGCTTTCTTT	CAWSVRSYTEAFF
TRBV4-1	TRBJ2-7	once	-	TGCGCCAGCAGCCATGGGGATGTCTACGAGCAGTACTTC	CASSHGDVYEQYF
TRBV5-4	TRBJ2-1	-	TRBD1	TGTGCCAGCAGCCTAGACAGGGGTGAGCAGTTCTTC	CASSLDRGEQFF
TRBV6-6	TRBJ1-1	-	-	TGTGCCAGCAGTTACTCCCCCCAGACTGAAGCTTTCTTT	CASSYSPQTEAFF
TRBV20-1	TRBJ2-1	-	-	TGCAGTGCTAGTAGGGGTAGGGAACCCTACAATGAGCAGTTCTTC	CSASRGREPYNEQFF
TRBV28	TRBJ2-5	-	-	TGTGCCAGCAGTTTGGGTGAGACCCAGTACTTC	CASSLGETQYF
TRBV29-1	TRBJ1-2	-	-	TGCAGCGTTGAAGATCGGCGGTATGGCTACACCTTC	CSVEDRRYGYTF
TRBV6-5	TRBJ2-1	-	TRBD2	TGTGCCAGCACTCGAGGGACTAGCGGGAAGGAGCAGTTCTTC	CASTRGTSGKEQFF
TRBV6-5	TRBJ2-3	few	-	TGTGCCAGCAGCCTCGGACGAGATACGCAGTATTTT	CASSLGRDTQYF
TRBV4-2	TRBJ1-1	once	-	TGTGCCAGCAGCCAAATAATCAAGGGAAGGAACACTGAAGCTTTCTTT	CASSQIIKGRNTEAFF
TRBV19	TRBJ1-2	-	-	TGTGCCAGTAGTATGTTGGGCAGGATGTATGGCTACACCTTC	CASSMLGRMYGYTF
TRBV7-2	TRBJ2-5	-	-	TGTGCCAGCAGCTTAGCTTTCTGGCGTTCAGAGACCCAGTACTTC	CASSLAFWRSETQYF
TRBV19	TRBJ2-4	few	TRBD1	TGTGCCAGTAGAAAGACAGGGGGAAACATTCAGTACTTC	CASRKTGGNIQYF
TRBV14	TRBJ2-7	-	-	TGTGCCAGCAGCCAAATGAACGGGTACTCCTACGAGCAGTACTTC	CASSQMNGYSYEQYF